This TCR beta chain was observed in a study of shared clonotypes between healthy human individuals. Study context: A donor's plate count was three for CD4 naive and three for CD4 memory; CD8 naive had two and CD8 memory one.

There were no recent acute infections or vaccinations among the donors, who were healthy HIV-negative adults. In the CD4+ fraction, cells were divided into CD45RA+ naive and CD45RA-negative memory subsets. TCRdb's copy holds only in-frame clones and misses some; the assay was immunoSEQ multiplex PCR. The sample shows about 2.4 million clones, 85% to 95% of them seen only once. Comment on this clone: Its antigen remains unknown. Different DNA sequences within this sample yield the same CDR3.

Germline CDR1 MDHEN, CDR2 SYDVKM. The CDR3 sequence is 13 residues long. V lost 4 bases, J lost 5 bases, and 11 bases lay in between. Study findings and constraints: Naive subsets, compared against memory subsets, generally had larger estimated richness values.

The TCR originated in a man aged 18 to 30 in good health. The V call is TRBV28, the J call TRBJ1-1, with D possibly matching TRBD1 (5 bases). Material for sequencing was naive CD4+ T cells sorted from blood. Described subset: CD45RA+ positively selected. The chain's CDR3 is CASSSGTGTEAFF. As DNA, the CDR3 is TGTGCCAGCAGTTCAGGGACGGGGACTGAAGCTTTCTTT.